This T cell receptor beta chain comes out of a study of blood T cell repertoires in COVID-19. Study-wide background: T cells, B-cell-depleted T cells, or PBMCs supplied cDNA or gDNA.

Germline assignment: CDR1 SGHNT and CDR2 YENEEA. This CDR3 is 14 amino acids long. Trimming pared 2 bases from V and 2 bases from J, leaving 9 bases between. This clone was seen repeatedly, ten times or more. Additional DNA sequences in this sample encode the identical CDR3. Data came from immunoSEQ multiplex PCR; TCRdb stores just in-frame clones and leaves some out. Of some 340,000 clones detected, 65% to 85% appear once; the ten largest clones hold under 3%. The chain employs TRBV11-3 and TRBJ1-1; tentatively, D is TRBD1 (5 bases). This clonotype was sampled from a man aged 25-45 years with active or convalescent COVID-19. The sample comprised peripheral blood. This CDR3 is CASSLQGTNTEAFF. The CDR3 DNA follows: TGTGCCAGCAGCTTACAGGGTACCAACACTGAAGCTTTCTTT.